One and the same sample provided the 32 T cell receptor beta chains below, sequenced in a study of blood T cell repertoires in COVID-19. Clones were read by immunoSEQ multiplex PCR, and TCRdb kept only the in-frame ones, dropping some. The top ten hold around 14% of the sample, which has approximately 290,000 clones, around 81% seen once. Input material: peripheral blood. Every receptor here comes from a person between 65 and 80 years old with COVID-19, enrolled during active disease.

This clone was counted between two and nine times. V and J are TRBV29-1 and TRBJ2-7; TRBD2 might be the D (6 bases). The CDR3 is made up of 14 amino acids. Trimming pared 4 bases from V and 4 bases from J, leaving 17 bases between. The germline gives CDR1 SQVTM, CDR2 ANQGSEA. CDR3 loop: CSVALSLAGYEQYF. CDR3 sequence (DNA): TGCAGCGTTGCGCTATCACTAGCTGGGTACGAGCAGTACTTC.

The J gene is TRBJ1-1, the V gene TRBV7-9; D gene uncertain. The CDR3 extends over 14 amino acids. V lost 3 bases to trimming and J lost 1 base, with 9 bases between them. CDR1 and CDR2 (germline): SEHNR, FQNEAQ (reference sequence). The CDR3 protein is CASSFAGQNTEAFF. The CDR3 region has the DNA TGTGCCAGCAGCTTCGCAGGCCAGAACACTGAAGCTTTCTTT.

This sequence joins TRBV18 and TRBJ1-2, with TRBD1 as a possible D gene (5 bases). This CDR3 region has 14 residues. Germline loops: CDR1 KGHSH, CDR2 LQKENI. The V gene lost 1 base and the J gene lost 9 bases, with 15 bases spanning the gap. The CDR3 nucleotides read TGTGCCAGCTCACCACAGGGACTTACGGATAGCTACACCTTC. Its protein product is CASSPQGLTDSYTF.

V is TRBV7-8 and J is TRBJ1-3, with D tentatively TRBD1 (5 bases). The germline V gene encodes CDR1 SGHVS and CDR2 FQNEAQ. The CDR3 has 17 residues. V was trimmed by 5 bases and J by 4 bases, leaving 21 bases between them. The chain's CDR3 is CASSDQGRGSLGNTIYF. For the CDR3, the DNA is TGTGCCAGCAGCGATCAGGGCCGTGGCTCCCTAGGAAACACCATATATTTT. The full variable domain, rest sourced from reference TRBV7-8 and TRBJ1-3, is GAGVSQSPRYKVAKRGQDVALRCDPISGHVSLFWYQQALGQGPEFLTYFQNEAQLDKSGLPSDRFFAERPEGSVSTLKIQRTQQEDSAVYLCASSDQGRGSLGNTIYFGEGSWLTVV.

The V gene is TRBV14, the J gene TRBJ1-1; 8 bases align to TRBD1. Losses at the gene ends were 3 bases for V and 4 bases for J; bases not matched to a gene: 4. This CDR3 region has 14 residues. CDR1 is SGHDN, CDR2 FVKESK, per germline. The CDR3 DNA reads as TGTGCCAGCAGCCAGTTTGGGACAGGCACTGAAGCTTTCTTT. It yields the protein CASSQFGTGTEAFF.

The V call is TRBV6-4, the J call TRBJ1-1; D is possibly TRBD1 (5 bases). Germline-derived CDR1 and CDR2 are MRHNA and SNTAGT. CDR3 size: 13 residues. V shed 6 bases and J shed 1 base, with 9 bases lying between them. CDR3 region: CASRETENTEAFF. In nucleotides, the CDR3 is TGTGCCAGCAGGGAGACAGAGAACACTGAAGCTTTCTTT.

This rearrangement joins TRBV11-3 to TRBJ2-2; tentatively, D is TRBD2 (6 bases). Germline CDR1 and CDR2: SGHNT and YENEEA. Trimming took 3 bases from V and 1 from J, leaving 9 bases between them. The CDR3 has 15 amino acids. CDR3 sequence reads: CASSFRAGNTGELFF. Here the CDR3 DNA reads TGTGCCAGCAGCTTTAGAGCGGGGAACACCGGGGAGCTGTTTTTT.

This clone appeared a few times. The DNA of the CDR3 is TGTGCCAGCCGGACAGGGAATCAGCCCCAGCATTTT. Translation gives CASRTGNQPQHF. The chain is built from TRBV28 and TRBJ1-5; 8 bases are shared with TRBD1. CDR1 and CDR2 (germline): MDHEN, SYDVKM. CDR3 length: 12 residues. J lost 4 bases, V lost 8 bases, and 1 base had no gene match.

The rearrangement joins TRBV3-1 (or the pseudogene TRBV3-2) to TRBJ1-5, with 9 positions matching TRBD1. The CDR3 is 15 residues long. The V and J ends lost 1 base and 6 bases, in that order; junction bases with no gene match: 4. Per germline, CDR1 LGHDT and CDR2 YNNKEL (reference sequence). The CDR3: CASSQGTGVPQPQHF. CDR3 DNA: TGTGCCAGCAGCCAAGGGACAGGGGTGCCTCAGCCCCAGCATTTT.

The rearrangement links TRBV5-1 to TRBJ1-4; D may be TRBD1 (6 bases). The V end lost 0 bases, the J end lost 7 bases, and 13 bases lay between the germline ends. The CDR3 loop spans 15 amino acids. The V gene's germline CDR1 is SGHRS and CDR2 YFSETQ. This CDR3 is CASSLEKGVSEKLFF. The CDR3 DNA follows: TGCGCCAGCAGCTTGGAGAAGGGGGTTTCTGAAAAACTGTTTTTT.

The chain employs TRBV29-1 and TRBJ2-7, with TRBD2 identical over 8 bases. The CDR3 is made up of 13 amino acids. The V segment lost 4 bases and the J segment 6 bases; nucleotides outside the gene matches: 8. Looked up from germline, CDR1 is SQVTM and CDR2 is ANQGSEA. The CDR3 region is CSVGLGGAVEQYF. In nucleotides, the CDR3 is TGCAGCGTTGGTCTCGGGGGGGCTGTCGAGCAGTACTTC.

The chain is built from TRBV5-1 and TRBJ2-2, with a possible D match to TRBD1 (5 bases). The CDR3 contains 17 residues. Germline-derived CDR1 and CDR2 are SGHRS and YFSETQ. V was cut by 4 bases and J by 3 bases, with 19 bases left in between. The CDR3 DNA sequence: TGCGCCAGCAGCCCCGGCTGGGGCAGGTCGTACACCGGGGAGCTGTTTTTT. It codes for CASSPGWGRSYTGELFF.

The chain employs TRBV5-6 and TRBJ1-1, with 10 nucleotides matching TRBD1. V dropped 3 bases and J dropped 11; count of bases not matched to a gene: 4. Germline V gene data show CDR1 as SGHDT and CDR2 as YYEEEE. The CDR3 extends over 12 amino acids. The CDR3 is CASSYGTGEAFF. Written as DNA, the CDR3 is TGTGCCAGCAGCTATGGGACAGGGGAGGCTTTCTTT.

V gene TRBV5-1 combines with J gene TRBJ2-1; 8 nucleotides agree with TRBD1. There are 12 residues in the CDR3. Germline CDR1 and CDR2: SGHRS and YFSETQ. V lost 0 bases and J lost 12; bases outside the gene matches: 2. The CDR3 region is CASSLEGTGQFF. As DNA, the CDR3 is TGCGCCAGCAGCTTGGAGGGGACAGGGCAGTTCTTC.

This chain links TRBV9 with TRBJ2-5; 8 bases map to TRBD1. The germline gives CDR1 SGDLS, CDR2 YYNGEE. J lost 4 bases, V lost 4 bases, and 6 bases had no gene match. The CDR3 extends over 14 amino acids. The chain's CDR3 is CASSPRTGTETQYF. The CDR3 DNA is TGTGCCAGCAGCCCCCGGACAGGGACAGAGACCCAGTACTTC.

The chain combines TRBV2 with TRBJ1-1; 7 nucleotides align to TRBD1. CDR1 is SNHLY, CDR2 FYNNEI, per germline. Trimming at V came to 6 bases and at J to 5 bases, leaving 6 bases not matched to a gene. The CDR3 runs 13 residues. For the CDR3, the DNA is TGTGCCAGCAGACCGGGACAGATGACTGAAGCTTTCTTT. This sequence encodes CASRPGQMTEAFF. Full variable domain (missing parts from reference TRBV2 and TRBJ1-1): EPEVTQTPSHQVTQMGQEVILRCVPISNHLYFYWYRQILGQKVEFLVSFYNNEISEKSEIFDDQFSVERPDGSNFTLKIRSTKLEDSAMYFCASRPGQMTEAFFGQGTRLTVV.

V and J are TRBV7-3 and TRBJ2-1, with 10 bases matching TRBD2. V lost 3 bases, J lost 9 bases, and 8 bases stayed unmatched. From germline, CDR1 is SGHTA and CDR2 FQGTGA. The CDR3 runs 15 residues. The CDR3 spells CASSFKTSGISEQFF. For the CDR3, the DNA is TGTGCCAGCAGCTTTAAAACTAGCGGGATTAGTGAGCAGTTCTTC.

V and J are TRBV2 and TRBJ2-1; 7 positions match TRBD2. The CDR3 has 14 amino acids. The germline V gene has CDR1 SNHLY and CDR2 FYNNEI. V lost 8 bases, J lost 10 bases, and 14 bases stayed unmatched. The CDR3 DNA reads TGTGCCAGCCGGGGGAGCGGGGTTATTTTGGAGCAGTTCTTC. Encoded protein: CASRGSGVILEQFF.

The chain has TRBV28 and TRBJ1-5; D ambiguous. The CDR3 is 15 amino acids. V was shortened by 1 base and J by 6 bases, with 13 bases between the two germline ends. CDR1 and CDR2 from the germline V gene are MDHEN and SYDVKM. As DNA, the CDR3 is TGTGCCAGCAGTTTATTCGGTTTAGCCGGTCAGCCCCAGCATTTT. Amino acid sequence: CASSLFGLAGQPQHF.

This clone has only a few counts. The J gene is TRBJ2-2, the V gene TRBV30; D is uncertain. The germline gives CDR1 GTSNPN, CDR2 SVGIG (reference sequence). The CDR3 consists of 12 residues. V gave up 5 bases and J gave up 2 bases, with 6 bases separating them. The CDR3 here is CAWAINTGELFF. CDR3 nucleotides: TGTGCCTGGGCTATAAACACCGGGGAGCTGTTTTTT.

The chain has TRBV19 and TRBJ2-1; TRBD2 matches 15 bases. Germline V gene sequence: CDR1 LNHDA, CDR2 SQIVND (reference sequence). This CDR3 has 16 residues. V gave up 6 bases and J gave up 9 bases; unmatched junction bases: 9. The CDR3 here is CASSEQGLAGGSEQFF. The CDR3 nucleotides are TGTGCCAGTAGCGAACAAGGACTAGCGGGGGGGAGTGAGCAGTTCTTC.

The CDR3 region is CASSQVISGLEQFF. The CDR3 nucleotides read TGTGCCAGCAGCCAAGTTATTAGCGGGTTGGAGCAGTTCTTC. The rearrangement links TRBV3-1 (or the pseudogene TRBV3-2) to TRBJ2-1; TRBD2 matches at 7 bases. Trimming cost V 1 base and J 10 bases; bases outside gene matches: 7. The CDR3 is 14 amino acids. The germline V gene has CDR1 LGHDT and CDR2 YNNKEL (reference sequence).

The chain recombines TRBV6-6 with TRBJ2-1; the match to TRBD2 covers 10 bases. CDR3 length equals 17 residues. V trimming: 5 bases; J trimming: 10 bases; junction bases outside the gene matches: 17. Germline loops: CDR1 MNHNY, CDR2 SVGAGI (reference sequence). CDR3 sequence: CASSPRVSSGRVREQFF. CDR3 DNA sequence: TGTGCCAGCAGTCCCCGGGTATCTAGCGGGAGAGTGAGGGAGCAGTTCTTC.

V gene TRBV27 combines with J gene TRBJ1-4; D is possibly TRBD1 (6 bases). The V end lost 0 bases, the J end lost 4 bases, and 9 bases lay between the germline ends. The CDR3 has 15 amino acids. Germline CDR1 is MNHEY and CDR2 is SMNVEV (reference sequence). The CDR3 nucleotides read TGTGCCAGCAGTTTATCGGGCAGGGGTAATGAAAAACTGTTTTTT. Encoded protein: CASSLSGRGNEKLFF.

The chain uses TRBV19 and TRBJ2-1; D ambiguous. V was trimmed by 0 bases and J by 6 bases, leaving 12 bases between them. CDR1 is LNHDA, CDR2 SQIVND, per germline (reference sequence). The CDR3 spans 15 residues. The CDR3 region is CASSIETGVSNEQFF. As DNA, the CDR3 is TGTGCCAGTAGTATAGAAACCGGAGTGTCCAATGAGCAGTTCTTC.

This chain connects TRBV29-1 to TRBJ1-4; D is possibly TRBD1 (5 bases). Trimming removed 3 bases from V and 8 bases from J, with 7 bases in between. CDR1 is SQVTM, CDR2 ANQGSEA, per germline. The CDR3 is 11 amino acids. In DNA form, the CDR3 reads TGCAGCGTTGAGAAGGGGGAAAAACTGTTTTTT. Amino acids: CSVEKGEKLFF.

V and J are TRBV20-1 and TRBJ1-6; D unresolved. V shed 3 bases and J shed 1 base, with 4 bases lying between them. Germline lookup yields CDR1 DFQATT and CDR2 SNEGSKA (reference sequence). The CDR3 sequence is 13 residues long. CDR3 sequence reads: CSASLSYNSPLHF. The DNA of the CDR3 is TGCAGTGCTAGTTTATCCTATAATTCACCCCTCCACTTT.

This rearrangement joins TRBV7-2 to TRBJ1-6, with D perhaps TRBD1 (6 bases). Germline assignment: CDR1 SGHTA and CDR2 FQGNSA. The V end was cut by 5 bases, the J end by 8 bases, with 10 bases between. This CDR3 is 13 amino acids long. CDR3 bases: TGTGCCAGCAGCAACTACAGGGATTCACCCCTCCACTTT. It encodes CASSNYRDSPLHF.

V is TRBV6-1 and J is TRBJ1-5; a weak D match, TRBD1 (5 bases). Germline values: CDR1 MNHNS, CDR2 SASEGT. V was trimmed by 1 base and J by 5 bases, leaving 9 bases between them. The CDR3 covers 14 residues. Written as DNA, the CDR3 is TGTGCCAGCAGTGAAGGGGGGGTGCATCAGCCCCAGCATTTT. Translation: CASSEGGVHQPQHF.

The CDR3 reads CASSRQFGDQPQHF. Here the CDR3 DNA reads TGTGCCAGCAGTCGGCAATTCGGAGATCAGCCCCAGCATTTT. The rearrangement links TRBV6-2 or TRBV6-3 to TRBJ1-5; no reliable D call. Germline V gene lookup returns CDR1 MNHEY and CDR2 SVGEGT. The V end lost 5 bases, the J end lost 5 bases, and 13 bases lay between the germline ends. This CDR3 has 14 amino acids.

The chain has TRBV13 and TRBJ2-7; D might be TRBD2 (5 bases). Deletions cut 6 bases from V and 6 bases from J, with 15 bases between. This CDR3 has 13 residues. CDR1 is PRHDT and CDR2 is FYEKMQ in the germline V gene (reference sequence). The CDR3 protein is CASREAGLPEQYF. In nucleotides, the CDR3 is TGTGCCAGCAGGGAGGCTGGGCTACCCGAGCAGTACTTC.

This chain's CDR3 is CASSSSTGSNSPLHF. CDR3 bases: TGTGCCAGCAGCTCCTCGACAGGGTCCAATTCACCCCTCCACTTT. J is TRBJ1-6 and V is TRBV5-4; 7 bases align to TRBD1. The CDR3 totals 15 residues. Germline trimming cut 3 bases from V and 7 bases from J; bases unmatched to any gene: 7. In germline, CDR1 is SGHNT, CDR2 YYREEE (reference sequence).